This T cell receptor (beta chain) was recorded in a study of T cell responses to AZD1222 COVID-19 vaccine. The study, taken as a whole, reports: Most donors were white British and more were female, and clonal diversity was possibly underestimated. Increases in Spike-specific TCR breadth and depth were seen after two AZD1222 doses. The study reported that nearly half of spike-specific TCRs target unmutated variant regions. Spike as a whole was targeted by vaccine-associated CD4 TCRs, dominant at 160-218 and 743-854.

Here immunoSEQ multiplex PCR was the method, and the copy in TCRdb shows in-frame clones only, minus some. The repertoire has 130,000 to 150,000 clones, 75% to 95% of them found once; the top ten carry 2.5% to 3%. In regard to this clone: The antigen is unknown.

This CDR3 spans 13 amino acids. Germline assignment: CDR1 LNHNV and CDR2 YYDKDF (reference sequence). The V and J ends lost 2 bases and 3 bases, in that order; junction bases with no gene match: 0. This chain links TRBV15 with TRBJ1-1, with 7 bases matching TRBD1. The starting material was peripheral blood, obtained on day 0 of MenACWY control vaccination. The source is an adult in good health. The CDR3 region has the DNA TGTGCCACCAGCAGACAGGGGGACACTGAAGCTTTCTTT. It encodes CATSRQGDTEAFF.